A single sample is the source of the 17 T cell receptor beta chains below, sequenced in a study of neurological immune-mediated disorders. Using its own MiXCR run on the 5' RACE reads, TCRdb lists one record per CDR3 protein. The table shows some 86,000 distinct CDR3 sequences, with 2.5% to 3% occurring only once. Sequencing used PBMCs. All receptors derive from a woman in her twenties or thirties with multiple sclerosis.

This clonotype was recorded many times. CDR3 bases: TGCGCCAGCAGCCAAGAGCGAGGGGACAACTATGGCTACACCTTC. It specifies CASSQERGDNYGYTF. The rearrangement uses TRBV4-3 and TRBJ1-2; tentatively, D is TRBD1 (5 bases). This CDR3 spans 15 amino acids. Trimming removed 0 bases from V and 2 bases from J, with 10 bases in between. CDR1 is LGHNA, CDR2 YSLEER, per germline.

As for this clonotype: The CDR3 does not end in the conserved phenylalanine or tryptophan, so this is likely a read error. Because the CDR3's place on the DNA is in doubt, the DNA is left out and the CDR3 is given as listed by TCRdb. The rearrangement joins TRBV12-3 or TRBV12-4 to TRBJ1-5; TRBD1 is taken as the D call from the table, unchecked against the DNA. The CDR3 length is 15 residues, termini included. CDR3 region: CASSLAGGSNQPQNC.

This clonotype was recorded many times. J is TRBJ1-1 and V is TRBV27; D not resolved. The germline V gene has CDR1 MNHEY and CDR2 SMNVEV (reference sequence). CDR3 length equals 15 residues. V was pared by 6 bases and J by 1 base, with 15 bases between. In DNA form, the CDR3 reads TGTGCCAGCAGCAGCAATGATCGGTGGAACACTGAAGCTTTCTTT. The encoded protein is CASSSNDRWNTEAFF.

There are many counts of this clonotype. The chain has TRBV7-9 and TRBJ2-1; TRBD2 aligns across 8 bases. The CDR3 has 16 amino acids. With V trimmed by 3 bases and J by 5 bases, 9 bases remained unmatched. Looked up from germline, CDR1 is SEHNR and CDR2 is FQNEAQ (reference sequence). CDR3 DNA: TGTGCCAGCAGCTTGACCCCCGGGACTAGAAACAATGAGCAGTTCTTC. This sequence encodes CASSLTPGTRNNEQFF. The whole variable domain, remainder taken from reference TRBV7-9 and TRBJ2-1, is DTGVSQNPRHKITKRGQNVTFRCDPISEHNRLYWYRQTLGQGPEFLTYFQNEAQLEKSRLLSDRFSAERPKGSFSTLEIQRTEQGDSAMYLCASSLTPGTRNNEQFFGPGTRLTVL.

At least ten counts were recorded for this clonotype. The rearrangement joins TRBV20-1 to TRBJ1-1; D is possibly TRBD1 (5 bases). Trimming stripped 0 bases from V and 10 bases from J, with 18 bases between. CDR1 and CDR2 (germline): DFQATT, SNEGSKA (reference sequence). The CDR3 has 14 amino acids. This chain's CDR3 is CSARELRDHGGAFF. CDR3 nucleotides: TGCAGTGCTAGAGAGCTTCGGGACCACGGAGGAGCTTTCTTT.

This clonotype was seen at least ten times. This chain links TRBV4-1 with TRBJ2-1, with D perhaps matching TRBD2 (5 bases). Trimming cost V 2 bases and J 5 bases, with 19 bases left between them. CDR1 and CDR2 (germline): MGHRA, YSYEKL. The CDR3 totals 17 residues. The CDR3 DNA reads TGCGCCAGCAGCCAATTGCCAGTGGGCCGGGGAAACAATGAGCAGTTCTTC. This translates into CASSQLPVGRGNNEQFF.

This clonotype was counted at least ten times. CDR3 sequence reads: CASSQDSLNTGELFF. The CDR3 region has the DNA TGCGCCAGCAGCCAAGATTCGCTGAACACCGGGGAGCTGTTTTTT. V is TRBV4-3 and J is TRBJ2-2; D remains ambiguous. Germline loops: CDR1 LGHNA, CDR2 YSLEER. V was clipped by 0 bases and J by 1 base, with 6 bases between them. The CDR3 totals 15 residues.

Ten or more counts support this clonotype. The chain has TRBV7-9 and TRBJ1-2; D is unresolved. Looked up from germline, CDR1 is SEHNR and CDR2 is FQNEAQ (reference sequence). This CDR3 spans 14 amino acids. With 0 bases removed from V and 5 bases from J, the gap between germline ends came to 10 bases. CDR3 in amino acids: CASSLALLGYGYTF. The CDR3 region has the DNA TGTGCCAGCAGCTTAGCCCTCCTCGGATATGGCTACACCTTC.

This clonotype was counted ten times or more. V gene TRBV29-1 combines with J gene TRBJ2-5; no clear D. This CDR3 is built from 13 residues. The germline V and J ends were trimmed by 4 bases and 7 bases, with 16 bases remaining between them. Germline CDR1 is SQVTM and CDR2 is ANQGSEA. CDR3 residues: CSVAMNSFTTQYF. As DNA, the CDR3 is TGCAGCGTTGCTATGAACTCCTTTACGACCCAGTACTTC.

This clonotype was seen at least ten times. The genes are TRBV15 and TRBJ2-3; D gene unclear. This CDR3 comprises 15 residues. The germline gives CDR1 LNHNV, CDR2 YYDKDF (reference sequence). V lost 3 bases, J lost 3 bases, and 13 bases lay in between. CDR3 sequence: CATSRLVSSTDTQYF. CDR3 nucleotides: TGTGCCACCAGCAGGCTAGTATCCTCGACAGATACGCAGTATTTT.

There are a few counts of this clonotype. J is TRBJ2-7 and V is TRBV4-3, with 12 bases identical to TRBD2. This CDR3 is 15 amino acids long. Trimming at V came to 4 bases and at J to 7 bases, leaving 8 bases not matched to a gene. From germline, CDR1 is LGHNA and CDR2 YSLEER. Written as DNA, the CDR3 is TGCGCCAGCAGCCGGACTAGCGGGATCCCCGGGGAGCAGTACTTC. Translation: CASSRTSGIPGEQYF.

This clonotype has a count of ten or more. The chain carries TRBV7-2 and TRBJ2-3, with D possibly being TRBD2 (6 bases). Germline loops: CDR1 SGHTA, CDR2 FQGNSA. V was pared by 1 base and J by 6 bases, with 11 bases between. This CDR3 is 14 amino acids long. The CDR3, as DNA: TGTGCCAGCAGCTTAGTCGGGGAGGTGGATACGCAGTATTTT. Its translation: CASSLVGEVDTQYF.

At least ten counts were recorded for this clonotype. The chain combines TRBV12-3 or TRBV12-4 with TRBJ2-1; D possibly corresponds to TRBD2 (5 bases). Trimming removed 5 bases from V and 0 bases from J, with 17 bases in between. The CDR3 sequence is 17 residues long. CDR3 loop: CASSPDYSLPSYNEQFF. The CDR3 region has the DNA TGTGCCAGCAGTCCCGACTATTCCCTCCCCTCCTACAATGAGCAGTTCTTC.

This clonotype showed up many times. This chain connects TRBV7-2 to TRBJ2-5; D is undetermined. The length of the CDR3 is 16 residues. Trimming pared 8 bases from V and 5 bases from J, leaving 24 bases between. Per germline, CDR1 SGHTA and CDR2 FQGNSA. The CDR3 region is CASGFPQTPASETQYF. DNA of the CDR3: TGTGCCAGCGGTTTCCCACAGACCCCCGCATCGGAGACCCAGTACTTC.

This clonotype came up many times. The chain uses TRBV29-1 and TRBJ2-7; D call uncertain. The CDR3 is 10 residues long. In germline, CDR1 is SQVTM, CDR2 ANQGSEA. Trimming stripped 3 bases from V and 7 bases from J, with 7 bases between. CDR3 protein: CSVELGEQYF. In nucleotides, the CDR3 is TGCAGCGTTGAGCTCGGGGAGCAGTACTTC.

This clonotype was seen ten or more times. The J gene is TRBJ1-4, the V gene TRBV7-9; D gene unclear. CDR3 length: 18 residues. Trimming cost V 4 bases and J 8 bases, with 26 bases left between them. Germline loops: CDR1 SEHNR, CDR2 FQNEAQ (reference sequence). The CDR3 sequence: CASSSILRDSGLGEKLFF. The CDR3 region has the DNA TGTGCCAGCAGCTCAATTCTCCGGGATTCGGGGTTAGGGGAAAAACTGTTTTTT.

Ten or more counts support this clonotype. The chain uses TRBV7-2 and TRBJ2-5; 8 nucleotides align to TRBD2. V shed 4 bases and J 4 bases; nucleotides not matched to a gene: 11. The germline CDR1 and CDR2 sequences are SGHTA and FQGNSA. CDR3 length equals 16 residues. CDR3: CASSSNIAGSAETQYF. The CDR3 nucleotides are TGTGCCAGCAGCTCCAACATAGCGGGATCGGCAGAGACCCAGTACTTC.